A single sample gave rise to the 32 T cell receptor beta chains below, sequenced in a study of identical twins. TCRdb fed the 5' RACE reads into MiXCR, producing one record per CDR3 protein. The data hold hundreds of thousands of distinct CDR3 sequences, with roughly 9.7% observed a single time. This sample was shared with a second study, whose subject was yellow fever vaccine responses in identical twins.

The source material was CD8+ T cells sorted from blood. These receptors originate from a woman between 18 and 29 years old in good health.

The chain carries TRBV4-1 and TRBJ1-6; 9 nucleotides align to TRBD1. Germline loops: CDR1 MGHRA, CDR2 YSYEKL. Trimming at V came to 4 bases and at J to 14 bases, leaving 12 bases not matched to a gene. CDR3 length: 15 amino acids. The CDR3 DNA follows: TGCGCCAGCAGCCGGTATACAGGGGGCGCGGAGGCCCTCCACTTT. Translating it yields CASSRYTGGAEALHF.

This rearrangement joins TRBV7-9 to TRBJ2-3; tentative D call: TRBD1 (5 bases). CDR1 is SEHNR and CDR2 is FQNEAQ in the germline V gene (reference sequence). The length of the CDR3 is 12 residues. V was clipped by 5 bases and J by 10 bases, with 13 bases between them. CDR3 residues: CASSERWGSQYF. Written as DNA, the CDR3 is TGTGCCAGCAGCGAACGGTGGGGCTCGCAGTATTTT. Filled out from reference TRBV7-9 and TRBJ2-3, the complete variable domain reads DTGVSQNPRHKITKRGQNVTFRCDPISEHNRLYWYRQTLGQGPEFLTYFQNEAQLEKSRLLSDRFSAERPKGSFSTLEIQRTEQGDSAMYLCASSERWGSQYFGPGTRLTVL.

The V call is TRBV7-8, the J call TRBJ1-1; 10 nucleotides match TRBD1. Germline CDR1 is SGHVS and CDR2 is FQNEAQ. J lost 1 base, V lost 3 bases, and 2 bases had no gene match. The CDR3 spans 15 residues. The CDR3 sequence: CASSLTGGRNTEAFF. CDR3 coding DNA: TGTGCCAGCAGCTTGACAGGGGGCAGGAACACTGAAGCTTTCTTT.

This rearrangement joins TRBV4-2 to TRBJ2-7, with unresolved D. V lost 0 bases and J lost 1, with 10 bases in between. The germline CDR1 and CDR2 sequences are LGHNA and YNFKEQ. The CDR3 covers 15 residues. The CDR3 is CASSQDDDLSYEQYF. In DNA, the CDR3 is TGTGCCAGCAGCCAAGATGACGATCTTTCCTACGAGCAGTACTTC.

This clonotype was counted between two and nine times. The chain has TRBV30 and TRBJ1-2; D remains unclear. CDR1 and CDR2 from the germline V gene are GTSNPN and SVGIG (reference sequence). V was cut by 7 bases and J by 3 bases, with 18 bases left in between. The CDR3 spans 14 residues. This CDR3 reads CASPPSGEYYGYTF. The CDR3 DNA reads as TGTGCCTCCCCGCCCAGCGGGGAGTACTATGGCTACACCTTC.

V gene TRBV27 combines with J gene TRBJ2-3; D possibly corresponds to TRBD2 (6 bases). CDR1 and CDR2 from the germline V gene are MNHEY and SMNVEV (reference sequence). This CDR3 is built from 15 residues. Trimming cost V 3 bases and J 2 bases, with 12 bases left between them. The CDR3 is CASSFIAGSTDTQYF. CDR3 nucleotides: TGTGCCAGCAGTTTTATTGCGGGATCCACAGATACGCAGTATTTT.

V and J are TRBV20-1 and TRBJ2-7, with TRBD1 matching over 9 bases. Trimming at V came to 2 bases and at J to 6 bases, leaving 14 bases not matched to a gene. The CDR3 is 16 amino acids. Germline values: CDR1 DFQATT, CDR2 SNEGSKA (reference sequence). The CDR3 DNA is TGCAGTGCTAGAACTCCGGGACAGGGTTTTGGCTTCGAGCAGTACTTC. As protein: CSARTPGQGFGFEQYF.

This clonotype was picked up a small number of times. V usage is TRBV5-5 and J usage is TRBJ2-1; TRBD2 matches 7 bases. Trimming took 1 base from V and 3 from J; bases not matched to a gene: 4. CDR3 size: 15 residues. Germline V gene data show CDR1 as SGHKS and CDR2 as YYEKEE (reference sequence). CDR3 in amino acids: CASSLFGTNYNEQFF. The CDR3 nucleotides read TGTGCCAGCAGCTTGTTTGGGACTAACTACAATGAGCAGTTCTTC.

In its sample, this clonotype was seen a few times. This chain joins TRBV3-1 and TRBJ2-1, with 7 bases aligning to TRBD2. The CDR3 is made up of 17 amino acids. The V gene's germline CDR1 is LGHDT and CDR2 YNNKEL (reference sequence). Germline trimming cut 4 bases from V and 10 bases from J; bases unmatched to any gene: 19. The CDR3 loop is CASSPRLDSSGVPEQFF. CDR3 nucleotides: TGTGCCAGCAGCCCAAGACTGGACTCGAGCGGGGTCCCCGAGCAGTTCTTC.

CDR3 region: CASSYGTGNTGELFF. The DNA of the CDR3 is TGTGCCAGCAGTTATGGGACAGGGAACACCGGGGAGCTGTTTTTT. This chain links TRBV27 with TRBJ2-2, with 8 bases matching TRBD1. The CDR3 is 15 amino acids. The V and J ends lost 4 bases and 1 base, in that order; junction bases with no gene match: 2. Germline CDR1 and CDR2: MNHEY and SMNVEV (reference sequence).

This clonotype has ten or more counts. The V gene is TRBV29-1, the J gene TRBJ2-2; unclear D gene. Trimming shortened V by 2 bases and J by 2 bases, and 3 bases separated the two germline ends. Germline-derived CDR1 and CDR2 are SQVTM and ANQGSEA. CDR3 size: 12 residues. The CDR3 protein is CSVELNTGELFF. In nucleotides, the CDR3 is TGCAGCGTTGAACTAAACACCGGGGAGCTGTTTTTT.

In its sample, this clonotype was seen a few times. The chain carries TRBV20-1 and TRBJ2-2; 8 bases agree with TRBD2. The CDR3 extends over 17 amino acids. Germline V gene lookup returns CDR1 DFQATT and CDR2 SNEGSKA (reference sequence). J lost 0 bases, V lost 0 bases, and 6 bases had no gene match. The CDR3 here is CSARDEVAGPNTGELFF. DNA of the CDR3: TGCAGTGCTAGAGATGAGGTAGCGGGGCCGAACACCGGGGAGCTGTTTTTT.

The V call is TRBV7-2, the J call TRBJ2-3; D is uncertain. Per the germline V gene, CDR1 is SGHTA and CDR2 is FQGNSA. This CDR3 comprises 14 residues. The V end lost 1 base, the J end lost 2 bases, and 7 bases lay between the germline ends. Written as DNA, the CDR3 is TGTGCCAGCAGCTTAGAGCTCTACACAGATACGCAGTATTTT. It is translated as CASSLELYTDTQYF.

This chain connects TRBV20-1 to TRBJ2-7; D assignment may be TRBD1 or TRBD2 (5 bases each). The V and J ends lost 5 bases and 6 bases respectively, with 11 bases between them. Germline V gene sequence: CDR1 DFQATT, CDR2 SNEGSKA (reference sequence). The CDR3 is 11 amino acids. This CDR3 is CSALGAGEQYF. CDR3 coding DNA: TGCAGTGCTCTCGGGGCAGGCGAGCAGTACTTC.

This clonotype has only a few counts. This rearrangement joins TRBV7-9 to TRBJ2-7, with D uncertain. The V gene lost 4 bases and the J gene lost 3 bases, with 13 bases spanning the gap. This CDR3 has 14 residues. Germline assignment: CDR1 SEHNR and CDR2 FQNEAQ (reference sequence). The CDR3 loop is CASSSYAGYYEQYF. The CDR3 region has the DNA TGTGCCAGCAGCTCCTATGCTGGGTACTACGAGCAGTACTTC.

V is TRBV2 and J is TRBJ2-2; possible D gene TRBD1, 5 bases. Germline CDR1 is SNHLY and CDR2 is FYNNEI. The CDR3 totals 15 residues. V lost 4 bases to trimming and J lost 10 bases, with 19 bases between them. For the CDR3, the DNA is TGTGCCAGCAGTGGGGGAAGGACAATATATGCGGAGCTGTTTTTT. It codes for CASSGGRTIYAELFF.

This sequence joins TRBV15 and TRBJ2-1, with a possible D match to TRBD2 (7 bases). Germline CDR1 reads LNHNV; CDR2 reads YYDKDF (reference sequence). V lost 0 bases and J lost 6, with 15 bases in between. This CDR3 region has 16 residues. The CDR3 reads CATSRDLGGGLNEQFF. As DNA, the CDR3 is TGTGCCACCAGCAGAGATCTAGGGGGAGGGCTCAATGAGCAGTTCTTC.

In the case of this clonotype: Germline is not matched at one junction end, which may reflect a read error. This rearrangement joins TRBV20-1 to TRBJ2-2, with 11 bases matching TRBD2. The CDR3 extends over 17 amino acids. Germline lookup yields CDR1 DFQATT and CDR2 SNEGSKA (reference sequence). The CDR3 region has the DNA TGCAGTGCTAGAGACACAACTAGCGGGAGATACACCGGGGAGCCGTTTTTT. It specifies CSARDTTSGRYTGEPFF.

This clonotype was observed at least ten times. The gene calls are TRBV4-3 and TRBJ2-1; 7 positions match TRBD1. CDR1 and CDR2 (germline): LGHNA, YSLEER. With 4 bases clipped from V and 6 bases from J, the junction kept 12 bases outside the gene matches. CDR3 size: 16 residues. Here the CDR3 reads CASSPRRTAGGNEQFF. Written as DNA, the CDR3 is TGCGCCAGCAGCCCCAGAAGAACAGCAGGGGGCAATGAGCAGTTCTTC.

This clonotype was observed a few times. V and J are TRBV29-1 and TRBJ2-7; tentatively, D is TRBD1 (6 bases). Trimming took off 7 bases at V and 6 bases at J, with 13 bases between the two ends. The CDR3 consists of 11 residues. Germline CDR1 is SQVTM and CDR2 is ANQGSEA. CDR3 region: CSGLKGVEQYF. The CDR3 coding sequence is TGCAGCGGTCTTAAGGGGGTCGAGCAGTACTTC.

This clonotype occurred many times. The rearrangement uses TRBV10-3 and TRBJ2-3; no reliable D call. Germline V lookup: CDR1 ENHRY, CDR2 SYGVKD. The CDR3 loop spans 14 amino acids. V was pared by 2 bases and J by 0 bases, with 6 bases between. In nucleotides, the CDR3 is TGTGCCATCAGTGAGCCGGTTAGCACAGATACGCAGTATTTT. It yields the protein CAISEPVSTDTQYF.

This clonotype appeared a single time. As DNA, the CDR3 is TGTGCCAGCAGCTTGGCGATAGTCCCAGATACGCAGTATTTT. Protein: CASSLAIVPDTQYF. The chain combines TRBV11-2 with TRBJ2-3; D is unclear. CDR3 length equals 14 residues. V was clipped by 3 bases and J by 4 bases, with 11 bases between them. Germline CDR1 is SGHAT and CDR2 is FQNNGV.

This clonotype was recorded at least ten times. The J gene is TRBJ2-5, the V gene TRBV4-3, with D maybe TRBD1 (5 bases). V was shortened by 0 bases and J by 2 bases, with 37 bases between the two germline ends. This CDR3 region has 24 residues. Germline V lookup: CDR1 LGHNA, CDR2 YSLEER. The CDR3 sequence is CASSQEFWGILSLKIHHPQETQYF. CDR3 nucleotides: TGCGCCAGCAGCCAAGAGTTTTGGGGCATTTTGTCGCTGAAAATCCATCACCCTCAAGAGACCCAGTACTTC.

This clonotype was recorded a few times. The V gene is TRBV3-1, the J gene TRBJ2-3; D call uncertain. Germline values: CDR1 LGHDT, CDR2 YNNKEL (reference sequence). CDR3 size: 16 residues. V lost 1 base and J lost 1, with 12 bases in between. CDR3 amino acids: CASSQGVGLGTDTQYF. The CDR3 nucleotides are TGTGCCAGCAGCCAAGGGGTCGGTCTTGGCACAGATACGCAGTATTTT.

This clonotype was seen a single time. V usage is TRBV6-2 or TRBV6-3 and J usage is TRBJ1-1, with D possibly matching TRBD1 (6 bases). The CDR3 covers 12 residues. Germline loops: CDR1 MNHEY, CDR2 SVGEGT. The ends were cut back, 7 bases at V and 6 bases at J, with 12 bases in the middle. The CDR3 is CASIDGGSEAFF. The CDR3 nucleotides are TGTGCCAGCATCGACGGGGGCTCTGAAGCTTTCTTT.

The V gene is TRBV15, the J gene TRBJ1-5; no clear D. Trimming shortened V by 0 bases and J by 2 bases, and 11 bases separated the two germline ends. In germline, CDR1 is LNHNV, CDR2 YYDKDF (reference sequence). The CDR3 sequence is 16 residues long. CDR3 nucleotide sequence: TGTGCCACCAGCAGAGACGGAGGGTATGGCAATCAGCCCCAGCATTTT. Translated: CATSRDGGYGNQPQHF.

This clonotype showed up just a few times. The V call is TRBV6-5, the J call TRBJ2-1, with D possibly TRBD1 on 6 matching bases. Germline CDR1 and CDR2: MNHEY and SVGAGI. This CDR3 region has 16 residues. With 4 bases removed from V and 4 bases from J, the gap between germline ends came to 17 bases. CDR3 protein: CASSSDRQENYNEQFF. The DNA of the CDR3 is TGTGCCAGCAGTTCGGACCGACAGGAAAATTACAATGAGCAGTTCTTC.

This rearrangement joins TRBV12-3 or TRBV12-4 to TRBJ2-7; 7 positions agree with TRBD2. This CDR3 is 15 amino acids long. Trimming cost V 4 bases and J 2 bases; bases outside gene matches: 8. The CDR3 nucleotides are TGTGCCAGCAGTTCCGCCCGGGAGGCCACCTACGAGCAGTACTTC. Encoded protein: CASSSAREATYEQYF.

This clonotype was detected ten times or more. The chain recombines TRBV14 with TRBJ2-1, with 8 bases that match TRBD2. The CDR3 consists of 15 residues. CDR1 is SGHDN and CDR2 is FVKESK in the germline V gene. Trimming cost V 7 bases and J 4 bases; bases outside gene matches: 9. The CDR3 here is CASTTVAGMYNEQFF. The CDR3, as DNA: TGTGCCAGCACCACCGTAGCGGGAATGTACAATGAGCAGTTCTTC.

The chain uses TRBV27 and TRBJ2-1; D may correspond to TRBD1 or TRBD2 (5 bases each). In germline, CDR1 is MNHEY, CDR2 SMNVEV (reference sequence). This CDR3 is 13 amino acids long. Trimming pared 7 bases from V and 9 bases from J, leaving 16 bases between. In DNA form, the CDR3 reads TGTGCCAGCATTGGGGCGGTTGGGGGTGAGCAGTTCTTC. Its protein is CASIGAVGGEQFF.

This rearrangement joins TRBV2 to TRBJ2-7; D is perhaps TRBD1 (6 bases). V was trimmed by 2 bases and J by 1 base, leaving 12 bases between them. The CDR3 extends over 15 amino acids. Per germline, CDR1 SNHLY and CDR2 FYNNEI. For the CDR3, the DNA is TGTGCCAGCAGTGAACAACAGGGCCTATCCTACGAGCAGTACTTC. Protein: CASSEQQGLSYEQYF.

This clonotype was recorded a few times. J is TRBJ2-3 and V is TRBV6-1; the D gene is possibly TRBD2 (5 bases). The CDR3 has 14 amino acids. In germline, CDR1 is MNHNS, CDR2 SASEGT. V dropped 11 bases and J dropped 1 base, with 16 bases sitting between them. This CDR3 reads CAGVQEDRTDTQYF. The CDR3 coding sequence is TGTGCCGGAGTCCAGGAGGACCGCACAGATACGCAGTATTTT.